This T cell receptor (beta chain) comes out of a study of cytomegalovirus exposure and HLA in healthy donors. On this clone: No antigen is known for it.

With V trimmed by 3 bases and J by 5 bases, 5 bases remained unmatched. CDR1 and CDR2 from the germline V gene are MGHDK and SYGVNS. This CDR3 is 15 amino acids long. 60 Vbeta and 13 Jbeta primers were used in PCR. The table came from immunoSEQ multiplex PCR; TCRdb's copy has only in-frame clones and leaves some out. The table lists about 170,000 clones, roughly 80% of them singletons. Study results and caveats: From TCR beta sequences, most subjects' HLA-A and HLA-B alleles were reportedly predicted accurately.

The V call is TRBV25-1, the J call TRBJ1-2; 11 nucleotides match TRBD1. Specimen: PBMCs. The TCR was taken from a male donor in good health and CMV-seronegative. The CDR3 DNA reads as TGTGCCAGCAGTGAGGGGACAGGGGGTAGTTATGGCTACACCTTC. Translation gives CASSEGTGGSYGYTF.